This T cell receptor beta chain was found in a study of T-cell reconstitution after alpha-beta-depleted transplantation in children. Germline V gene sequence: CDR1 SGHRS, CDR2 YFSETQ. The CDR3 runs to 17 residues. Unmatched junction bases numbered 10, after V lost 4 bases and J lost 5 bases. This clonotype was picked up a small number of times. Its antigen is not identified. TCRbeta library construction was performed incorporating unique molecular identifiers. MiXCR, applied by TCRdb to the PCR reads, yields one record per CDR3 protein. This sample has around 700,000 distinct CDR3 sequences, with over 10% found just once. Study-wide results and limits: Among T cells one year after transplant, newly produced cells accounted for most counts and diversity. Several hundred expanded graft clones reportedly supplied alpha-beta T cells about two months after transplant. Surviving recipient T cells and intrathymic progenitors accounted for some patients' high TCRbeta diversity at day 60.

The source material was PBMCs, sampled before TCRalphabeta/CD19-depleted stem cell transplant. The TCR originated in a girl aged 2 to 9 with congenital amegakaryocytic thrombocytopenia, due to receive a stem cell transplant. V gene TRBV5-1 combines with J gene TRBJ2-3; TRBD2 matches at 13 bases. CDR3 sequence: CASSAGLAGPVGDTQYF. The CDR3 DNA sequence: TGCGCCAGCAGCGCGGGACTAGCGGGGCCAGTGGGAGATACGCAGTATTTT.